These 7 T cell receptor beta chains originate from one sample sequenced in a study of shared T cell receptors in the human thymus. Sequencing was performed with immunoSEQ multiplex PCR; in TCRdb, only in-frame clones are kept and a portion is missing. The sample consists of hundreds of thousands of clones, 85% to 95% of them appearing once. The sample taken for sequencing was thymocytes. These receptors were obtained from a human donor.

The V call is TRBV29-1, the J call TRBJ2-7, with TRBD2 identical over 8 bases. The CDR3 has 15 amino acids. V dropped 4 bases and J dropped 0; count of bases not matched to a gene: 8. The germline CDR1 and CDR2 sequences are SQVTM and ANQGSEA. In nucleotides, the CDR3 is TGCAGCGTTGTGAGACTAGCGCACAGCTCCTACGAGCAGTACTTC. Translating it yields CSVVRLAHSSYEQYF.

The chain carries TRBV21-1 and TRBJ2-3; the DNA was not used to check the table's D call, TRBD2. TRBV21-1 is reported as a pseudogene. The CDR3 is made up of 19 amino acids. CDR3 region: CASSPRLAGDHPFTDTQYF. Here the CDR3 DNA reads TGTGCCAGCAGCCCCCGACTAGCGGGAGACCACCCTTTCACAGATACGCAGTATTTT.

This chain links TRBV7-2 with TRBJ2-1, with 10 nucleotides matching TRBD2. Germline V CDR1 and CDR2: SGHTA, FQGNSA. Germline trimming cut 5 bases from V and 14 bases from J; bases unmatched to any gene: 9. The CDR3 spans 13 residues. As DNA, the CDR3 is TGTGCCAGCAGCCCCGAGCGGGAGGGGATAGAGTTCTTC. It translates to CASSPEREGIEFF.

The chain couples TRBV27 to TRBJ2-7; 11 nucleotides agree with TRBD1. Germline CDR1 is MNHEY and CDR2 is SMNVEV (reference sequence). The V and J ends lost 6 bases and 5 bases, in that order; junction bases with no gene match: 6. This CDR3 is 14 amino acids long. CDR3 DNA: TGTGCCAGCAGACGGACAGGGGGCCTGAACGAGCAGTACTTC. Encoded protein: CASRRTGGLNEQYF.

This clone was seen a single time. This CDR3 is CASSDSGGHNYGYTF. In DNA, the CDR3 is TGTGCCAGCAGTGATTCTGGGGGACATAACTATGGCTACACCTTC. The V and J genes are TRBV25-1 and TRBJ1-2; a weak D match, TRBD1 (6 bases). CDR1 MGHDK and CDR2 SYGVNS come from the germline V gene. Trimming shortened V by 3 bases and J by 1 base, and 12 bases separated the two germline ends. The CDR3 sequence is 15 residues long.

The J gene is TRBJ2-3, the V gene TRBV15; tentatively, D is TRBD1 (6 bases). In germline, CDR1 is LNHNV, CDR2 YYDKDF (reference sequence). This CDR3 has 18 residues. V gave up 5 bases and J gave up 0 bases, with 21 bases separating them. The CDR3 spells CATSPRDTRESSTDTQYF. The CDR3 nucleotides are TGTGCCACCAGCCCCCGGGACACGAGGGAGTCTAGCACAGATACGCAGTATTTT.

The rearrangement links TRBV5-5 to TRBJ2-5; possible D gene TRBD2, 6 bases. This CDR3 comprises 15 residues. The V end lost 1 base, the J end lost 5 bases, and 15 bases lay between the germline ends. CDR1 is SGHKS and CDR2 is YYEKEE in the germline V gene (reference sequence). The CDR3 region is CASSLTPLAWETQYF. CDR3 nucleotides: TGTGCCAGCAGCTTGACTCCGCTAGCGTGGGAGACCCAGTACTTC.